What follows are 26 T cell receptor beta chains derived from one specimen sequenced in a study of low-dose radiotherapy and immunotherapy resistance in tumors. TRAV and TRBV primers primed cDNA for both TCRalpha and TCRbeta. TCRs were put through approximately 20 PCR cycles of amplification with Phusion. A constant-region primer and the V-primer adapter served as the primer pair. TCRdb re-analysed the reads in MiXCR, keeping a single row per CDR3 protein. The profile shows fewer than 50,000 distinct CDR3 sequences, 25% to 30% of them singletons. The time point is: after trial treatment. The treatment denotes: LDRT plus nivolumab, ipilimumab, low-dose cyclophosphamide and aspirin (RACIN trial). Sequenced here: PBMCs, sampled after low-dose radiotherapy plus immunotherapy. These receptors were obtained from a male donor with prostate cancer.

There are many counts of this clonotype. CDR3 loop: CSASSPGVDKNIQYF. The CDR3 nucleotides are TGCAGTGCTTCTAGTCCAGGGGTGGACAAAAACATTCAGTACTTC. This sequence joins TRBV20-1 and TRBJ2-4; TRBD1 might be the D (6 bases). V dropped 5 bases and J dropped 3 bases, with 17 bases sitting between them. Per germline, CDR1 DFQATT and CDR2 SNEGSKA (reference sequence). CDR3 length equals 15 residues.

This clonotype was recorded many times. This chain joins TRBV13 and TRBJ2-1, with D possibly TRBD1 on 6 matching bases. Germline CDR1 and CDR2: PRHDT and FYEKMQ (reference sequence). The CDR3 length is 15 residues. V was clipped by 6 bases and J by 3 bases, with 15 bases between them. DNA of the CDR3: TGTGCCAGCAGTGAAACGACAGGTTTCTACAATGAGCAGTTCTTC. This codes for CASSETTGFYNEQFF.

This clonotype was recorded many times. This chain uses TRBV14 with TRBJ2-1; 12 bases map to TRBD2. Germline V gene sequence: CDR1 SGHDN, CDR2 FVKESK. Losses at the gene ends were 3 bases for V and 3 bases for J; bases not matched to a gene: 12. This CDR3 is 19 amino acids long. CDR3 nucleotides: TGTGCCAGCAGCCAGCCGGGACTAGCGGGCCCGGGGGACTACAATGAGCAGTTCTTC. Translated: CASSQPGLAGPGDYNEQFF.

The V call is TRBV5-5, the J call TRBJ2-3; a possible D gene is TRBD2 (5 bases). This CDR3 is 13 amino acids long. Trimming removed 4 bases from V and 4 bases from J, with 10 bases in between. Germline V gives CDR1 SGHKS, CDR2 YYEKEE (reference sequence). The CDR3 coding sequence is TGTGCCAGCAGCCTACAGAGGGCAGATACGCAGTATTTT. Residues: CASSLQRADTQYF.

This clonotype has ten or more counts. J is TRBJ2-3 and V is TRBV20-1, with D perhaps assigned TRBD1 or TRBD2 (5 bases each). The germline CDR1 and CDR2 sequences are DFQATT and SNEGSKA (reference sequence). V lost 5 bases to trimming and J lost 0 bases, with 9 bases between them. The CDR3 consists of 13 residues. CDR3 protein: CSADGASTDTQYF. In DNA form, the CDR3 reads TGCAGTGCTGACGGGGCTAGCACAGATACGCAGTATTTT.

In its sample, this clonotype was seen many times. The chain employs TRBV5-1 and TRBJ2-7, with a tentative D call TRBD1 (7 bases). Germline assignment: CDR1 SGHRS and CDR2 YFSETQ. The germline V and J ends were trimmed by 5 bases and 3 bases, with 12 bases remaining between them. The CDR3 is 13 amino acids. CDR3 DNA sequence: TGCGCCAGCAGTCCAGGGGGAGGCTACGAGCAGTACTTC. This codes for CASSPGGGYEQYF.

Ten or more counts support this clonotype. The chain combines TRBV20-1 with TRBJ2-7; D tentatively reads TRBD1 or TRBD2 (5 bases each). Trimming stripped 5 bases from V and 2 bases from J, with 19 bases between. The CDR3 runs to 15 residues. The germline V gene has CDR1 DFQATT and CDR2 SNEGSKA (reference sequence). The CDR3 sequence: CSAGRRDRPTYEQYF. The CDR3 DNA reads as TGCAGTGCTGGAAGAAGGGACCGCCCTACCTACGAGCAGTACTTC.

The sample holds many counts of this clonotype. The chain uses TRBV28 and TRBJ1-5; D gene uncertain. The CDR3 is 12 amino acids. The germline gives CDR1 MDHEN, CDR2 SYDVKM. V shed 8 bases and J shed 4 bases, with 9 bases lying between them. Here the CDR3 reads CASRLMNQPQHF. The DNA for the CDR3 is TGTGCCAGCCGACTGATGAATCAGCCCCAGCATTTT.

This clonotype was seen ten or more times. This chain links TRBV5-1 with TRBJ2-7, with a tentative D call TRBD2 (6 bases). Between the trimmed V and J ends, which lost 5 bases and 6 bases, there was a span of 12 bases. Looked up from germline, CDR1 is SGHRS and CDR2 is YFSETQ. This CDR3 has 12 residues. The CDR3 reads CASREGWGEQYF. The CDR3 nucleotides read TGCGCCAGCAGGGAGGGATGGGGCGAGCAGTACTTC.

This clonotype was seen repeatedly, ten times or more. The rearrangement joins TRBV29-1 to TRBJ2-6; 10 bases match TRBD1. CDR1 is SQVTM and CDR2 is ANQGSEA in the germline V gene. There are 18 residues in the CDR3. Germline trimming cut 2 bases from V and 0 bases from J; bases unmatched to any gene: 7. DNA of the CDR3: TGCAGCGTTGAAATCCGGGACAGGGGAGCCTCTGGGGCCAACGTCCTGACTTTC. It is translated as CSVEIRDRGASGANVLTF. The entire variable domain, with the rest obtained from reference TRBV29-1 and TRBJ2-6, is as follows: SAVISQKPSRDICQRGTSLTIQCQVDSQVTMMFWYRQQPGQSLTLIATANQGSEATYESGFVIDKFPISRPNLTFSTLTVSNMSPEDSSIYLCSVEIRDRGASGANVLTFGAGSRLTVL.

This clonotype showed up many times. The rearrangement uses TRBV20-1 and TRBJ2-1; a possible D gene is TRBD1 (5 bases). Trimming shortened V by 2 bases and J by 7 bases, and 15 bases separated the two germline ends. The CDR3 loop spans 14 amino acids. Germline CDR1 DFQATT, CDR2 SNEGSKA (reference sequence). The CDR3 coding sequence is TGCAGTGCTAGAAGGGGCGATCTGGGGAATGAGCAGTTCTTC. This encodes CSARRGDLGNEQFF.

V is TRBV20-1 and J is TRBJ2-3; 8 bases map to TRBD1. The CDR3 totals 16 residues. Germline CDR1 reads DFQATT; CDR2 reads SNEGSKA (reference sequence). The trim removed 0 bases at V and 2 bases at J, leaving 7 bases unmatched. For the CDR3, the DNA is TGCAGTGCTAGAGATCCGAGACAGGGGACCACAGATACGCAGTATTTT. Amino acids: CSARDPRQGTTDTQYF.

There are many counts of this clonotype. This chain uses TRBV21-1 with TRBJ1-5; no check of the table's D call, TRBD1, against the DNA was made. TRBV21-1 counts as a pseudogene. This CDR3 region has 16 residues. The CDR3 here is CASSNKGTPCNQPQHF. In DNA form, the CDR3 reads TGTGCCAGCAGCAATAAAGGGACACCATGCAATCAGCCCCAGCATTTT.

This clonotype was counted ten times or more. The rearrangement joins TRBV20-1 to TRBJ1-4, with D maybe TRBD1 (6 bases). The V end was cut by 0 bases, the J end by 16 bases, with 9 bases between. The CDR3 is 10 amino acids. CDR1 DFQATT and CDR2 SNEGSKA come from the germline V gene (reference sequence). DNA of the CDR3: TGCAGTGCTAGAGAGGGACATCGGTTTTTT. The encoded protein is CSAREGHRFF.

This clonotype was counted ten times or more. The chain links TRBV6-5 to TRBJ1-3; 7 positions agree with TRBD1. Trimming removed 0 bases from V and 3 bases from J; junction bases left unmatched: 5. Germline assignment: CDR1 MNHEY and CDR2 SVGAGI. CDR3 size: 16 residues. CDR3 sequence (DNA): TGTGCCAGCAGTTACTCCAGGGGGGGCGGTGGAAACACCATATATTTT. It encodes CASSYSRGGGGNTIYF.

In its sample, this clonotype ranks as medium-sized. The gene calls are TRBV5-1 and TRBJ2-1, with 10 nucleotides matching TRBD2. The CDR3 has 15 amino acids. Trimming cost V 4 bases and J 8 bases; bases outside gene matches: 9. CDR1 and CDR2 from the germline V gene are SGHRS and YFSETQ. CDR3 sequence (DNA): TGCGCCAGCAGCCAAGCGAGCGGGAGGGCCTATGAGCAGTTCTTC. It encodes CASSQASGRAYEQFF.

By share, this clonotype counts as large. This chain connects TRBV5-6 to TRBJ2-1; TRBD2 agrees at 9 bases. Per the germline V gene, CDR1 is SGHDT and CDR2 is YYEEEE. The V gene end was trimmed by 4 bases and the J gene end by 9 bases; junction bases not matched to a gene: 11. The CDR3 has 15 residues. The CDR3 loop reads CASSIGTSPGSEQFF. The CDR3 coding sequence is TGTGCCAGCAGCATCGGGACTAGCCCAGGGAGTGAGCAGTTCTTC.

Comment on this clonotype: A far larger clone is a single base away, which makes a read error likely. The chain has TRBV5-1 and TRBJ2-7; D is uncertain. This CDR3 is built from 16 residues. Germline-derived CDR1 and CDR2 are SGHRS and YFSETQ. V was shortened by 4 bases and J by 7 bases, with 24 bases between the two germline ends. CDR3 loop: CASSTGPRTFYNEQYF. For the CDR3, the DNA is TGCGCCAGCAGCACCGGGCCCCGGACCTTCTACAATGAGCAGTACTTC.

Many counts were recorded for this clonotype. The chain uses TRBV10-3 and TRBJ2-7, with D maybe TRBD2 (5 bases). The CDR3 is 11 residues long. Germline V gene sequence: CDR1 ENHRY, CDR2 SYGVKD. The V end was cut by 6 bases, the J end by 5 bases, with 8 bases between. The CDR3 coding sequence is TGTGCCATCAGGGCGGGTGACGAGCAGTACTTC. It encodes CAIRAGDEQYF.

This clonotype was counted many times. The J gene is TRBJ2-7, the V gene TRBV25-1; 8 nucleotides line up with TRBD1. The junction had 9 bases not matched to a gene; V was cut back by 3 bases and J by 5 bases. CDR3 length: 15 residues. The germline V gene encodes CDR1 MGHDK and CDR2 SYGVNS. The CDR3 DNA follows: TGTGCCAGCAGTGACCCGGGACAGGAGCGGCACGAGCAGTACTTC. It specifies CASSDPGQERHEQYF.

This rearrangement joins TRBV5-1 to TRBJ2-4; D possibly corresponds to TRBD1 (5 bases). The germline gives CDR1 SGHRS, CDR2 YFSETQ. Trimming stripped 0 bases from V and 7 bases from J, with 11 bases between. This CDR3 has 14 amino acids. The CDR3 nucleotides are TGCGCCAGCAGCTTGGAAGGGGTTGGGAACATTCAGTACTTC. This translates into CASSLEGVGNIQYF.

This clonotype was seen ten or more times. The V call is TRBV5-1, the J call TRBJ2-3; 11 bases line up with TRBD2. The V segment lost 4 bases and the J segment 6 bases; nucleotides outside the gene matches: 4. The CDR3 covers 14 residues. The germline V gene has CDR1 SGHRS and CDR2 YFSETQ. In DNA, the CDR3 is TGCGCCAGCAGCCCTGGGACTAGCGGCGATACGCAGTATTTT. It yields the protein CASSPGTSGDTQYF.

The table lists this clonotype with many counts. The CDR3 coding sequence is TGTGCCAGTAGTATATCCGGGGACAGGGTAAGCCGGAACACTGAAGCTTTCTTT. Amino acids: CASSISGDRVSRNTEAFF. The chain recombines TRBV19 with TRBJ1-1, with 9 bases matching TRBD1. V trimming: 2 bases; J trimming: 1 base; junction bases outside the gene matches: 11. The length of the CDR3 is 18 residues. The germline gives CDR1 LNHDA, CDR2 SQIVND (reference sequence).

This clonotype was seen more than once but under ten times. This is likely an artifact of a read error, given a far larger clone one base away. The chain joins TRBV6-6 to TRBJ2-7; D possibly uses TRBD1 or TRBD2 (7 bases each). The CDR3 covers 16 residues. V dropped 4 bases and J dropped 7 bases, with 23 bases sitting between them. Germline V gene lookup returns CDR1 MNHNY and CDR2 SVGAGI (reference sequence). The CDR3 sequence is CASSSRGGGSTNEQYF. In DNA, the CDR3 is TGTGCCAGCAGTTCCCGAGGGGGCGGGAGCACCAATGAGCAGTACTTC.

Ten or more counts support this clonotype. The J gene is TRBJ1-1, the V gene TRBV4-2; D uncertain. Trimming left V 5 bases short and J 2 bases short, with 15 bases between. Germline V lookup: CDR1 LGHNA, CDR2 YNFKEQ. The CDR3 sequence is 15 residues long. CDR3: CASSYLRAGNTEAFF. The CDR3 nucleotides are TGTGCCAGCAGCTACCTCCGGGCGGGTAACACTGAAGCTTTCTTT.

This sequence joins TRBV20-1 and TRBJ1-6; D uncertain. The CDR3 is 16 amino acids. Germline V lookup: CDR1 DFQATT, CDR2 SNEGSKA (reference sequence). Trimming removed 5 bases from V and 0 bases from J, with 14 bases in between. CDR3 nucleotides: TGCAGTGCTCACGAGAGGATCAGCTCCTATAATTCACCCCTCCACTTT. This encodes CSAHERISSYNSPLHF.